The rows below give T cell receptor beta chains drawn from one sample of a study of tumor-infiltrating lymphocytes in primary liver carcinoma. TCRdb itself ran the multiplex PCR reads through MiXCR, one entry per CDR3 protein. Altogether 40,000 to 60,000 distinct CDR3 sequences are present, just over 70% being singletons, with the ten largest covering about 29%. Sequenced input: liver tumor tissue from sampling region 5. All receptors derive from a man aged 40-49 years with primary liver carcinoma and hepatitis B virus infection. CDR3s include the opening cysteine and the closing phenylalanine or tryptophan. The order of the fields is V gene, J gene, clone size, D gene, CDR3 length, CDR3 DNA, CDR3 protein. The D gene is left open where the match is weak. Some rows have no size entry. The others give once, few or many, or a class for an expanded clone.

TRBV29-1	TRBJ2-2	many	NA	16	TGCAGCGTCCCTCGAGAGGGCCGTGATTACACCGGGGAGCTGTTTTTT	CSVPREGRDYTGELFF
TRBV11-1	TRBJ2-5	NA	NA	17	TGCGCCAGCAGGTTAGTAAAAGGCGGACAGTTCCACGGGACCCAGTACTTC	CASRLVKGGQFHGTQYF
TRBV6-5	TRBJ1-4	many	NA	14	TGTGCCAGCAGGGCGGGGGGGGGTGATGAAAAACTGTTTTTT	CASRAGGGDEKLFF
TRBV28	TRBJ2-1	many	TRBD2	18	TGTGCCAGCAGTGGTGAATCTAGCGGGAGGGGAGGCTACAATGAGCAGTTCTTC	CASSGESSGRGGYNEQFF
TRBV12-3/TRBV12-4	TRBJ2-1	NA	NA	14	TGTGCCAGCAGTGAGGGGGGGGGCGGTAATAAGCAGTTCTTC	CASSEGGGGNKQFF
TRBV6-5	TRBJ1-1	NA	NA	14	TGTGCCAGCACCACTACTGGGGCGAACACTGAACTTTTCTTT	CASTTTGANTELFF
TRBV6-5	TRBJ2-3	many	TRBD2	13	TGTGCCAGCAGATTAGCGGGAACAGATACGCAGTATTTT	CASRLAGTDTQYF
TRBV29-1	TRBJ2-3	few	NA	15	TGCAGCGTTCGCCGGGAGATACCCGGCACAGATACGCAGTATTTT	CSVRREIPGTDTQYF
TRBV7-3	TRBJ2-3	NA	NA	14	TGTGCCAGCAGCCCCGGCAGGGATAAAGATACGCAGTATTTT	CASSPGRDKDTQYF
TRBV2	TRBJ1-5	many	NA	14	TGTGCCAGCAGTGAGGCAGGGACCTATCAGCCCCAGCATTTT	CASSEAGTYQPQHF
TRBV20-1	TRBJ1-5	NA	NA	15	TGCAGTGCTAGTGGCCCCGAGAGCAATGATCAGCCCCAGCATTTT	CSASGPESNDQPQHF
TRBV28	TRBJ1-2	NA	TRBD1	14	TGTGCCAGCAGGGCAGGGGGCGCGGTCTATGGCTACACCTTC	CASRAGGAVYGYTF
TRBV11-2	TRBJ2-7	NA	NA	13	TGTGCCAGCAGCTCCGGGCTAGCCAAGGAGCAGTACTTC	CASSSGLAKEQYF
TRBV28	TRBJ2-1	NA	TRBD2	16	TGTGCCAGCAGCTCTCGTGCGGGAGGTCCCAACAATGAGCAGTTCTTC	CASSSRAGGPNNEQFF
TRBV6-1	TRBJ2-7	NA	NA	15	TGTGCCAGCAGTGTAATGCCATACCGGGGTGACGAGCAGTACTTC	CASSVMPYRGDEQYF
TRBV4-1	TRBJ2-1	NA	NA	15	TGCGCCAGCAGGCAAGAAGCGGGACAAATCAATGAGCAGTTCTTC	CASRQEAGQINEQFF
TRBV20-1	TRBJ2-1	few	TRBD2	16	TGCAGTGCCCAGACTAGCGGGAGGGCCACCTACAATGAGCAGTTCTTC	CSAQTSGRATYNEQFF
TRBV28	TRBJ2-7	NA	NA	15	TGTGCCAGCAGACCCGGAGGGGGGAGGACTAAAGAGCAGTACTTC	CASRPGGGRTKEQYF
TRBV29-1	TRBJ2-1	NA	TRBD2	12	TGCAGCGTTGTTCTAGCGGTTATGCATCAGTTCTTC	CSVVLAVMHQFF
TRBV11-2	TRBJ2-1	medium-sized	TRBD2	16	TGTGCCAGCAGCTCGGGACTAGCGGGAGAATACAATGAGCAGTTCTTC	CASSSGLAGEYNEQFF
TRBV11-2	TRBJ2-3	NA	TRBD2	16	TGTGCCGGCAGCCCCCCGACTAGCGGCAGCACACATATGCAGTATTTT	CAGSPPTSGSTHMQYF
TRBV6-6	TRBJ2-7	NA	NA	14	TGCGCAGTCGGGGGACAGCAGCATTTCTACGAGCAGCACTTC	CAVGGQQHFYEQHF
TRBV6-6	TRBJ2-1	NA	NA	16	TGTGCCAGCAGTTCCACATATGACCTAGTGAGGAATGAGCAGTTCTTC	CASSSTYDLVRNEQFF